This T cell receptor beta chain was recovered during a study of cytomegalovirus exposure and HLA in healthy donors (dated by TCRdb to about 2017). Describing the broader study: According to an earlier analysis of several hundred of the donors, roughly 180 million T cells yielded roughly 110 million unique TCR beta sequences and 276 Gb of sequence data. To predict cytomegalovirus infection status, the study combined high-throughput TCR immunosequencing, statistical association of individual TCRs with disease status, and machine learning. Among 398 genotyped donors of the cohort, an average of 235,054 unique TCR beta nucleotide sequences were sequenced per donor, 15% to 20% of them non-productive. Along with the roughly 700-subject first cohort, a separate validation cohort of some 130 different subjects was used. All discovery cohort repertoires had been generated using a single sequencing platform. Donor age, sex, ethnicity and CMV serostatus were compiled together with the repertoire data. In a later genetic analysis, genome-wide SNP genotypes for about 65% of the roughly 700 donors were used, and that subset was treated as a discovery cohort. The study profiled the T cell repertoires of fewer than 850 subjects by immunosequencing and related them to cytomegalovirus serostatus. To study patterns of TCR occurrence, a later analysis re-analyzed previously published TCR beta repertoires from several hundred donors and added high-resolution HLA genotyping. Roughly five DR-DQ haplotypes were handled as single units for association and clustering, since linkage in the cohort was strong. An early release covering just under 650 HLA-typed donors comprised 250 to 350 gigabases of sequencing data and approximately 85 million unique TCR sequences. In an earlier analysis of more than 550 of the donors, high-throughput TCR beta sequencing was used to judge whether each TCR beta V gene segment behaved as functional or pseudogenic. Class I and class II HLA loci were covered by the typing at four-digit resolution. The study aimed to test whether signatures of past pathogen exposure could be identified by cataloging public T cell receptors. In the later analysis, no new phenotypic data were used to find candidate immune exposures; instead, reliance was placed on TCR beta sequences and their occurrence across donors. Typing coverage differed by locus: A, B, C, DRB1 and DQB1 were typed in roughly 620-640 donors, DQA1 in roughly 500, DPA1 in 600 to 610, and DPB1 in about 450. The genetic ancestry cluster associated with self-reported Caucasian donors included over 65% of the approximately 400 genotyped donors.

Libraries came from the immunoSEQ multiplex PCR assay. For the multiplex PCR, a mixture combining 60 forward primers for TCR Vbeta segments and 13 reverse primers for TCR Jbeta segments was used. A multiplex PCR assay on genomic DNA amplified the CDR3 region of rearranged TCR beta genes. Amplified TCR beta libraries were sequenced as 87-base-pair reads on the Illumina HiSeq System. Per the original workflow: A later analysis counted about 80 million unique TCR beta chains across the 550 to 800 repertoires, and around 9.9 million of these chains were shared by at least two donors. Raw reads were error-corrected and collapsed into unique sequences by a nearest-neighbor algorithm in which closely related sequences were merged to remove PCR and sequencing errors. Alignment of CDR3 sequences to IMGT reference sequences was used to assign V, D and J gene segments. For a sequence to be retained, a match of at least six nucleotides to both a V gene segment and a J gene segment was required. Rearrangements were called productive when the CDR3 lacked stop codons and stayed in frame with V and J; all others were non-productive. Following IMGT convention, CDR3 was defined as the stretch from the second conserved V-encoded cysteine up to the conserved J-encoded phenylalanine. In an earlier analysis of roughly 610 of the donors, sequences lacking an unambiguous match to a single V gene segment were excluded. An earlier analysis of just under 600 of the donors called V segments functional above 56.7% productive rearrangements and segregating when the between-donor standard deviation exceeded 5%. A statistical classification framework was built for diagnosing cytomegalovirus status from the catalog of TCR beta chain sequences. In a later analysis, V and J genes were assigned by comparing TCR nucleotide sequences against IMGT/GENE-DB human TR gene sequences. The TCRdist pipeline was used in a later analysis to assign CDR3 sequences and most-parsimonious VDJ recombination scenarios. In a later analysis, every TCR beta chain was defined by the combination of its CDR3 amino acid sequence and its V-gene family, and reads without a unique V-gene family were dropped. As a way to deal with suspected cross-contamination and a sequencing artifact, a later analysis dropped 640 or so nucleotide sequences that were highly shared and had low generation probability. In a later analysis, a clonal expansion index was calculated for each public chain from normalized within-repertoire ranks of inferred template counts. In a later analysis, generation probabilities were computed with a VDJ recombination model fitted to out-of-frame rearrangements, and the resulting probabilities were checked against IGoR. Hypergeometric tests were used in a later analysis to score TCR-TCR, TCR-HLA and TCR-CMV co-occurrence, with a repertoire-size bias correction applied to the TCR pairs. In a later analysis, false discovery rates were estimated by permuting HLA or CMV assignments 20 times. In a later analysis, co-occurring TCRs were grouped with DBSCAN, and TCRdist sequence similarity was added when clustering was performed within HLA-allele-positive subsets. For co-occurrence clustering, repertoires with fewer than 30,000 or more than 120,000 public chains were excluded, along with 5 or 6 repertoires with anomalous nucleotide sharing. Entries here come from immuneACCESS through TCRdb and include only in-frame sequences with V and J called. Some clones fail to appear in such tables; in the studies checked, an unresolved V gene covers under half of the shortfall, and the cause of the remainder is unknown. V and J calls and clone size are those listed in that table; D and trimming were worked out from the DNA. Across this sample there are about 110,000 clones, with 76% seen only once. Under 15% of the sample is in the top ten clones.

In total, over 600 healthy bone marrow donors made up the cohort. At the time of sampling, every cohort member was nominally healthy, though immune exposures that went unrecorded were likely present. The donor was CMV seropositive and belonged to the group of 250 to 300 seropositive cohort members. A peripheral blood sample was provided by each donor, and peripheral blood mononuclear cells were used for TCR beta sequencing. The Qiagen DNeasy Blood Extraction Kit was used to extract genomic DNA from the blood cell samples. Broad study findings and their caveats: In a later analysis, TCR association rates were found to vary across HLA loci, with the most associated TCRs seen for DRB1 alleles and the fewest for HLA-C alleles. The study listed 150 to 200 TCR beta chains as associated with cytomegalovirus. Presence/absence analyses assumed roughly uniform sequencing depth across donors, an assumption that may not hold. In a later analysis, several top co-occurrence clusters were reported to appear linked to parvovirus B19, influenza, CMV and Epstein-Barr virus. Specific HLA alleles were associated with roughly 17,000 TCR beta sequences at a false discovery rate of 0.05 in a later analysis. A further reported finding was that TCR beta sequences accurately predicted the HLA-A and HLA-B alleles for most subjects in the first cohort. A cluster of highly shared sequence variants was judged likely to be a technical artifact of the sequencing pipeline. Broadly in line with IMGT annotations, most TCR beta V segments showed up in productive rearrangements about 90% or about 30% of the time in an earlier analysis of several hundred of the donors. Because counts were too low, seventeen rarely observed V segments, including chromosome 9 orphons, were excluded from the earlier analysis of about 500 of the donors. Linkage disequilibrium might explain the correlated functional status among segregating V segments, but an unknown experimental factor could not be excluded. Compared with the roughly 700-donor mean, donors in an Asian-associated ancestry cluster had fewer N-insertions in productive TCRs, according to a later genetic analysis. According to a later analysis, most CMV-associated TCR beta chains appeared to be HLA-restricted, and the HLA associations seemed to be driven largely by CMV exposure. Because HLA typing was missing for some donors at each locus, association tests included only the typed subset. In a later genetic analysis, a missense DCLRE1C variant was associated with V-gene and J-gene trimming of TCR beta chains, and the association was replicated in an independent cohort. The only immune exposure information available for the cohort was CMV serostatus. This cohort had only TCR beta chains sequenced, and the lack of alpha or paired-chain data limited which features could be detected. In a later analysis, HLA-associated TCR beta chains showed more clonal expansion and lower generation probabilities than non-associated chains that were equally common. According to the authors, the approach could potentially be generalized to other disease states and immunological phenotypes. Strong co-occurrence of HLA alleles, especially DR and DQ, made assigning TCR associations to individual alleles difficult. Across donors, most TCR sequences were observed very rarely, whereas some public TCRs were present in many individuals. The classifier was reported to diagnose cytomegalovirus status with high specificity and sensitivity in both the original cohort and the validation cohort. Some IMGT-functional V segments, including TRBV6-2 and TRBV6-3, could not be distinguished by the 87-base-pair reads and were therefore excluded. A few of the identified cytomegalovirus-associated TCR beta chains were confirmed in vitro to be specific for cytomegalovirus antigens.

This clone was observed a handful of times. What this receptor recognizes is not known. Base qualities are not at hand, and no much larger clone is one base apart. The germline ends are 13 bases apart after V is trimmed by 6 bases and J by 7 bases. The germline V gene specifies MDHEN as CDR1 and SYDVKM as CDR2. Measured from the cysteine to the phenylalanine, the CDR3 is 13 residues long. Only CDR3 DNA is held: 39 bases, read in frame from base 1. The specimen was PBMCs. This clonotype originated in a man aged 30-40 years in good health and CMV-seropositive. Recombination linked TRBV28 to TRBJ2-1; a confident D gene designation cannot be given. The DNA sequence is as follows: TGTGCCAGCAGCCCCACTCCCGGGAATGAGCAGTTCTTC. It is translated as CASSPTPGNEQFF.